One sample yielded the 21 T cell receptor beta chains listed below, sequenced in a study of cytotoxic CD8 clonotypes in ibrutinib-treated CLL. Clones were sequenced by immunoSEQ multiplex PCR, and TCRdb holds only the in-frame ones, with some missing. The table has 250,000 to 350,000 clones, 76% seen once; the top ten hold around 6%. Here the sequenced sample was PBMCs, taken at disease progression, from a patient treated with ibrutinib. Source of these receptors: a human donor with chronic lymphocytic leukemia.

V gene TRBV5-1 combines with J gene TRBJ2-1; 7 bases map to TRBD1. CDR3 length: 13 residues. The trim removed 4 bases at V and 5 bases at J, leaving 3 bases unmatched. The germline V gene encodes CDR1 SGHRS and CDR2 YFSETQ. The CDR3 coding sequence is TGCGCCAGCAGCCGTGGACAGGACAATGAGCAGTTCTTC. It is translated as CASSRGQDNEQFF.

This clone was seen a handful of times. The V and J genes are TRBV19 and TRBJ1-1; no reliable D call. Trimming removed 3 bases at V and 3 bases at J, with 14 bases between. Germline V gives CDR1 LNHDA, CDR2 SQIVND (reference sequence). There are 15 residues in the CDR3. CDR3 protein: CASSMRRLRHTEAFF. Written as DNA, the CDR3 is TGTGCCAGTAGTATGAGAAGGTTACGGCACACTGAAGCTTTCTTT.

V gene TRBV5-1 combines with J gene TRBJ2-7, with unresolved D. The CDR3 loop spans 12 amino acids. Germline V CDR1 and CDR2: SGHRS, YFSETQ. Trimming cost V 3 bases and J 6 bases, with 10 bases left between them. The CDR3 DNA reads as TGCGCCAGCAGCTCTCTTTTGAGCGAGCAGTACTTC. Translated, it gives CASSSLLSEQYF.

Comment on this clone: The same CDR3 can be traced to other DNA sequences in this sample. The chain combines TRBV7-2 with TRBJ1-3; possible D gene TRBD1, 5 bases. CDR3 length: 15 residues. Trimming shortened V by 5 bases and J by 0 bases, and 11 bases separated the two germline ends. Germline V gives CDR1 SGHTA, CDR2 FQGNSA. This CDR3 is CASSTGTDSGNTIYF. CDR3 sequence (DNA): TGTGCCAGCAGCACCGGGACCGACTCTGGAAACACCATATATTTT.

This chain joins TRBV7-9 and TRBJ2-3; tentative D call: TRBD2 (5 bases). Germline assignment: CDR1 SEHNR and CDR2 FQNEAQ (reference sequence). The CDR3 extends over 14 amino acids. Trimming stripped 4 bases from V and 2 bases from J, with 10 bases between. CDR3 loop: CASSWLRDTDTQYF. The CDR3 nucleotides read TGTGCCAGCAGCTGGCTGAGGGACACAGATACGCAGTATTTT. Full variable domain (rest looked up from reference TRBV7-9 and TRBJ2-3): DTGVSQNPRHKITKRGQNVTFRCDPISEHNRLYWYRQTLGQGPEFLTYFQNEAQLEKSRLLSDRFSAERPKGSFSTLEIQRTEQGDSAMYLCASSWLRDTDTQYFGPGTRLTVL.

The chain uses TRBV5-1 and TRBJ2-2, with 8 bases that match TRBD1. After removal of 3 bases from V and 5 bases from J, the junction contained 12 bases not matched to a gene. The CDR3 covers 17 residues. Germline V gene sequence: CDR1 SGHRS, CDR2 YFSETQ. The chain's CDR3 is CASSSTSRQGRTGELFF. As DNA, the CDR3 is TGCGCCAGCAGCTCCACCTCGAGACAGGGGCGGACCGGGGAGCTGTTTTTT.

This clone was seen only a few times. The J gene is TRBJ1-5, the V gene TRBV28; D gene uncertain. V shed 7 bases and J shed 10 bases, with 14 bases lying between them. This CDR3 contains 12 residues. From germline, CDR1 is MDHEN and CDR2 SYDVKM. DNA of the CDR3: TGTGCCAGCAACACAGCGGTTCGACCCCAGCATTTT. Residues: CASNTAVRPQHF. Looking up the rest from reference TRBV28 and TRBJ1-5 gives the full variable domain: DVKVTQSSRYLVKRTGEKVFLECVQDMDHENMFWYRQDPGLGLRLIYFSYDVKMKEKGDIPEGYSVSREKKERFSLILESASTNQTSMYLCASNTAVRPQHFGDGTRLSIL.

V and J are TRBV4-1 and TRBJ1-5, with D maybe TRBD1 (5 bases). CDR3 length: 15 amino acids. The germline V and J ends were trimmed by 1 base and 6 bases, with 13 bases remaining between them. Per germline, CDR1 MGHRA and CDR2 YSYEKL. The DNA of the CDR3 is TGCGCCAGCAGCCAAGGGTGGCAGGGCGGTCAGCCCCAGCATTTT. The encoded protein is CASSQGWQGGQPQHF.

This chain uses TRBV19 with TRBJ1-4, with TRBD1 matching 8 bases. This CDR3 has 13 residues. Trimming took 7 bases from V and 6 from J; bases not matched to a gene: 4. CDR1 is LNHDA and CDR2 is SQIVND in the germline V gene (reference sequence). As DNA, the CDR3 is TGTGCCAGTACCTCACAGGGGGATGAAAAACTGTTTTTT. This translates into CASTSQGDEKLFF. Drawing the rest from reference TRBV19 and TRBJ1-4, the complete variable domain is DGGITQSPKYLFRKEGQNVTLSCEQNLNHDAMYWYRQDPGQGLRLIYYSQIVNDFQKGDIAEGYSVSREKKESFPLTVTSAQKNPTAFYLCASTSQGDEKLFFGSGTQLSVL.

The V gene is TRBV4-1, the J gene TRBJ2-2, with unresolved D. Per germline, CDR1 MGHRA and CDR2 YSYEKL. V lost 5 bases and J lost 2, with 12 bases in between. CDR3 size: 15 residues. The CDR3 spells CASSGSQFNTGELFF. CDR3 sequence (DNA): TGCGCCAGCAGCGGTTCACAGTTTAACACCGGGGAGCTGTTTTTT.

This clone was seen only a few times. This sequence joins TRBV25-1 and TRBJ2-7; a weak D match, TRBD1 (6 bases). The germline CDR1 and CDR2 sequences are MGHDK and SYGVNS. V was clipped by 3 bases and J by 1 base, with 16 bases between them. The CDR3 totals 16 residues. The CDR3 bases are TGTGCCAGCAGTGATACTTGGACAGTGCCGTCCTACGAGCAGTACTTC. Amino acids: CASSDTWTVPSYEQYF.

The rearrangement uses TRBV7-3 and TRBJ2-4; 8 nucleotides agree with TRBD1. V lost 5 bases, J lost 0 bases, and 12 bases stayed unmatched. From germline, CDR1 is SGHTA and CDR2 FQGTGA. CDR3 length: 18 amino acids. CDR3 nucleotide sequence: TGTGCCAGCAGCCTAAGACTTAGGGACAGGCTAGCCAAAAACATTCAGTACTTC. The encoded protein is CASSLRLRDRLAKNIQYF.

V and J are TRBV19 and TRBJ1-1, with no clear D. Trimming shortened V by 5 bases and J by 0 bases, and 10 bases separated the two germline ends. Germline V gene sequence: CDR1 LNHDA, CDR2 SQIVND (reference sequence). This CDR3 is 14 amino acids long. The CDR3, as DNA: TGTGCCAGTAGTTTGCGGGCAATGAACACTGAAGCTTTCTTT. Residues: CASSLRAMNTEAFF.

CDR3 nucleotide sequence: TGCAGTGCCCCCCACGACAGGGAGTACTTC. It translates to CSAPHDREYF. The chain links TRBV20-1 to TRBJ2-5; 7 positions match TRBD1. Germline-derived CDR1 and CDR2 are DFQATT and SNEGSKA (reference sequence). V lost 6 bases and J lost 12; bases outside the gene matches: 7. There are 10 residues in the CDR3.

The chain recombines TRBV18 with TRBJ1-6; 7 positions agree with TRBD1. V was pared by 6 bases and J by 7 bases, with 12 bases of the junction left unmatched. Germline V gene lookup returns CDR1 KGHSH and CDR2 LQKENI. The CDR3 sequence is 16 residues long. The CDR3 loop is CASSPSGGLGNSPLHF. CDR3 nucleotide sequence: TGTGCCAGCTCCCCGTCAGGGGGGCTTGGGAATTCACCCCTCCACTTT.

The genes are TRBV18 and TRBJ2-2, with 9 bases lining up with TRBD1. CDR1 is KGHSH and CDR2 is LQKENI in the germline V gene. The CDR3 covers 15 residues. With 6 bases clipped from V and 7 bases from J, the junction kept 9 bases outside the gene matches. CDR3 amino acids: CASSGTGWLSGELFF. CDR3 bases: TGTGCCAGCTCGGGGACAGGGTGGTTGAGCGGGGAGCTGTTTTTT.

The chain is built from TRBV6-5 and TRBJ2-7; D gene ambiguous. The CDR3 runs 13 residues. V was cut by 2 bases and J by 2 bases, with 7 bases left in between. From germline, CDR1 is MNHEY and CDR2 SVGAGI. The CDR3 DNA follows: TGTGCCAGCAGTTACGGTCAGACCTACGAGCAGTACTTC. This sequence encodes CASSYGQTYEQYF.

CDR3 nucleotide sequence: TGTGCCAGCAGCGTCCCGCACCCGGGCTCCGGAGGTACGCAGTATTTT. This codes for CASSVPHPGSGGTQYF. This rearrangement joins TRBV9 to TRBJ2-3; tentative D call: TRBD2 (5 bases). Germline CDR1 SGDLS, CDR2 YYNGEE. This CDR3 region has 16 residues. With 2 bases removed from V and 8 bases from J, the gap between germline ends came to 21 bases.

This clone was observed a handful of times. This chain uses TRBV10-3 with TRBJ2-7, with D perhaps TRBD1 or TRBD2 (5 bases each). Germline V gene sequence: CDR1 ENHRY, CDR2 SYGVKD. Trimming took off 4 bases at V and 6 bases at J, with 16 bases between the two ends. This CDR3 has 14 residues. In DNA, the CDR3 is TGTGCCATCAGTGCGGGGCAGGCCTTTAGCGAGCAGTACTTC. It specifies CAISAGQAFSEQYF.

The chain recombines TRBV28 with TRBJ2-7; TRBD2 aligns across 7 bases. Germline CDR1 is MDHEN and CDR2 is SYDVKM. CDR3 length equals 14 residues. Trimming cost V 7 bases and J 3 bases; bases outside gene matches: 9. DNA for the CDR3: TGTGCCAGCATCGTAGCGGGCAGGTTCTACGAGCAGTACTTC. This encodes CASIVAGRFYEQYF.

The rearrangement uses TRBV5-1 and TRBJ1-1; 8 bases are shared with TRBD1. With V trimmed by 4 bases and J by 1 base, 12 bases remained unmatched. The CDR3 sequence is 17 residues long. Germline CDR1 and CDR2: SGHRS and YFSETQ. CDR3 DNA: TGCGCCAGCAGCCCGAGGGGGCAGGGGGCGAAGAACACTGAAGCTTTCTTT. It is translated as CASSPRGQGAKNTEAFF. Drawing the rest from reference TRBV5-1 and TRBJ1-1, the complete variable domain is KAGVTQTPRYLIKTRGQQVTLSCSPISGHRSVSWYQQTPGQGLQFLFEYFSETQRNKGNFPGRFSGRQFSNSRSEMNVSTLELGDSALYLCASSPRGQGAKNTEAFFGQGTRLTVV.